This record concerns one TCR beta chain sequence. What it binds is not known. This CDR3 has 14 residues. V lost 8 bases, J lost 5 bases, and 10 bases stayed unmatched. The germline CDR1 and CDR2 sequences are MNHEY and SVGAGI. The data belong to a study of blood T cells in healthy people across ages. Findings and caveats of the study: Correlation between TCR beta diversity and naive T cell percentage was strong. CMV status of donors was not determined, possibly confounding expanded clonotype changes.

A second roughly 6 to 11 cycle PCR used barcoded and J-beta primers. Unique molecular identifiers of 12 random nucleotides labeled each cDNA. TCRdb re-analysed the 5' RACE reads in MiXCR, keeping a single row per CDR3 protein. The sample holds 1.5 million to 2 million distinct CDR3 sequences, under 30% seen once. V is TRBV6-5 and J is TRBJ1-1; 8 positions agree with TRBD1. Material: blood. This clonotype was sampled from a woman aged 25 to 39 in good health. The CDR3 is CASSEDRGRTEAFF. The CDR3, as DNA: TGTGCCAGCTCCGAAGACAGGGGTCGGACTGAAGCTTTCTTT.